Described below is a single T cell receptor (beta chain) sequence and its context. The data stem from a study of T cells in Graves' hyperthyroidism and ophthalmopathy. The V gene lost 2 bases and the J gene lost 2 bases, with 13 bases spanning the gap. The CDR3 length is 16 residues. Germline CDR1 and CDR2: MDHEN and SYDVKM. Amplification of TCR beta CDR3 regions used RNA as the template. HTBI primers were employed in a first-round RT-PCR of the TCR CDR3. TCRdb re-analysed the multiplex PCR reads in MiXCR, keeping a single row per CDR3 protein. The table records fewer than 750,000 distinct CDR3 sequences, over 12% of them present only once.

The sample comprised blood. This receptor was obtained from a woman aged 40 to 50 with Graves' ophthalmopathy. The V call is TRBV28, the J call TRBJ2-4; a possible D gene is TRBD1 (5 bases). The CDR3 DNA follows: TGTGCCAGCAGTTTACCTTCCCAGGGTCCCAAAAACATTCAGTACTTC. It encodes CASSLPSQGPKNIQYF. The whole variable domain, remainder taken from reference TRBV28 and TRBJ2-4, is DVKVTQSSRYLVKRTGEKVFLECVQDMDHENMFWYRQDPGLGLRLIYFSYDVKMKEKGDIPEGYSVSREKKERFSLILESASTNQTSMYLCASSLPSQGPKNIQYFGAGTRLSVL.